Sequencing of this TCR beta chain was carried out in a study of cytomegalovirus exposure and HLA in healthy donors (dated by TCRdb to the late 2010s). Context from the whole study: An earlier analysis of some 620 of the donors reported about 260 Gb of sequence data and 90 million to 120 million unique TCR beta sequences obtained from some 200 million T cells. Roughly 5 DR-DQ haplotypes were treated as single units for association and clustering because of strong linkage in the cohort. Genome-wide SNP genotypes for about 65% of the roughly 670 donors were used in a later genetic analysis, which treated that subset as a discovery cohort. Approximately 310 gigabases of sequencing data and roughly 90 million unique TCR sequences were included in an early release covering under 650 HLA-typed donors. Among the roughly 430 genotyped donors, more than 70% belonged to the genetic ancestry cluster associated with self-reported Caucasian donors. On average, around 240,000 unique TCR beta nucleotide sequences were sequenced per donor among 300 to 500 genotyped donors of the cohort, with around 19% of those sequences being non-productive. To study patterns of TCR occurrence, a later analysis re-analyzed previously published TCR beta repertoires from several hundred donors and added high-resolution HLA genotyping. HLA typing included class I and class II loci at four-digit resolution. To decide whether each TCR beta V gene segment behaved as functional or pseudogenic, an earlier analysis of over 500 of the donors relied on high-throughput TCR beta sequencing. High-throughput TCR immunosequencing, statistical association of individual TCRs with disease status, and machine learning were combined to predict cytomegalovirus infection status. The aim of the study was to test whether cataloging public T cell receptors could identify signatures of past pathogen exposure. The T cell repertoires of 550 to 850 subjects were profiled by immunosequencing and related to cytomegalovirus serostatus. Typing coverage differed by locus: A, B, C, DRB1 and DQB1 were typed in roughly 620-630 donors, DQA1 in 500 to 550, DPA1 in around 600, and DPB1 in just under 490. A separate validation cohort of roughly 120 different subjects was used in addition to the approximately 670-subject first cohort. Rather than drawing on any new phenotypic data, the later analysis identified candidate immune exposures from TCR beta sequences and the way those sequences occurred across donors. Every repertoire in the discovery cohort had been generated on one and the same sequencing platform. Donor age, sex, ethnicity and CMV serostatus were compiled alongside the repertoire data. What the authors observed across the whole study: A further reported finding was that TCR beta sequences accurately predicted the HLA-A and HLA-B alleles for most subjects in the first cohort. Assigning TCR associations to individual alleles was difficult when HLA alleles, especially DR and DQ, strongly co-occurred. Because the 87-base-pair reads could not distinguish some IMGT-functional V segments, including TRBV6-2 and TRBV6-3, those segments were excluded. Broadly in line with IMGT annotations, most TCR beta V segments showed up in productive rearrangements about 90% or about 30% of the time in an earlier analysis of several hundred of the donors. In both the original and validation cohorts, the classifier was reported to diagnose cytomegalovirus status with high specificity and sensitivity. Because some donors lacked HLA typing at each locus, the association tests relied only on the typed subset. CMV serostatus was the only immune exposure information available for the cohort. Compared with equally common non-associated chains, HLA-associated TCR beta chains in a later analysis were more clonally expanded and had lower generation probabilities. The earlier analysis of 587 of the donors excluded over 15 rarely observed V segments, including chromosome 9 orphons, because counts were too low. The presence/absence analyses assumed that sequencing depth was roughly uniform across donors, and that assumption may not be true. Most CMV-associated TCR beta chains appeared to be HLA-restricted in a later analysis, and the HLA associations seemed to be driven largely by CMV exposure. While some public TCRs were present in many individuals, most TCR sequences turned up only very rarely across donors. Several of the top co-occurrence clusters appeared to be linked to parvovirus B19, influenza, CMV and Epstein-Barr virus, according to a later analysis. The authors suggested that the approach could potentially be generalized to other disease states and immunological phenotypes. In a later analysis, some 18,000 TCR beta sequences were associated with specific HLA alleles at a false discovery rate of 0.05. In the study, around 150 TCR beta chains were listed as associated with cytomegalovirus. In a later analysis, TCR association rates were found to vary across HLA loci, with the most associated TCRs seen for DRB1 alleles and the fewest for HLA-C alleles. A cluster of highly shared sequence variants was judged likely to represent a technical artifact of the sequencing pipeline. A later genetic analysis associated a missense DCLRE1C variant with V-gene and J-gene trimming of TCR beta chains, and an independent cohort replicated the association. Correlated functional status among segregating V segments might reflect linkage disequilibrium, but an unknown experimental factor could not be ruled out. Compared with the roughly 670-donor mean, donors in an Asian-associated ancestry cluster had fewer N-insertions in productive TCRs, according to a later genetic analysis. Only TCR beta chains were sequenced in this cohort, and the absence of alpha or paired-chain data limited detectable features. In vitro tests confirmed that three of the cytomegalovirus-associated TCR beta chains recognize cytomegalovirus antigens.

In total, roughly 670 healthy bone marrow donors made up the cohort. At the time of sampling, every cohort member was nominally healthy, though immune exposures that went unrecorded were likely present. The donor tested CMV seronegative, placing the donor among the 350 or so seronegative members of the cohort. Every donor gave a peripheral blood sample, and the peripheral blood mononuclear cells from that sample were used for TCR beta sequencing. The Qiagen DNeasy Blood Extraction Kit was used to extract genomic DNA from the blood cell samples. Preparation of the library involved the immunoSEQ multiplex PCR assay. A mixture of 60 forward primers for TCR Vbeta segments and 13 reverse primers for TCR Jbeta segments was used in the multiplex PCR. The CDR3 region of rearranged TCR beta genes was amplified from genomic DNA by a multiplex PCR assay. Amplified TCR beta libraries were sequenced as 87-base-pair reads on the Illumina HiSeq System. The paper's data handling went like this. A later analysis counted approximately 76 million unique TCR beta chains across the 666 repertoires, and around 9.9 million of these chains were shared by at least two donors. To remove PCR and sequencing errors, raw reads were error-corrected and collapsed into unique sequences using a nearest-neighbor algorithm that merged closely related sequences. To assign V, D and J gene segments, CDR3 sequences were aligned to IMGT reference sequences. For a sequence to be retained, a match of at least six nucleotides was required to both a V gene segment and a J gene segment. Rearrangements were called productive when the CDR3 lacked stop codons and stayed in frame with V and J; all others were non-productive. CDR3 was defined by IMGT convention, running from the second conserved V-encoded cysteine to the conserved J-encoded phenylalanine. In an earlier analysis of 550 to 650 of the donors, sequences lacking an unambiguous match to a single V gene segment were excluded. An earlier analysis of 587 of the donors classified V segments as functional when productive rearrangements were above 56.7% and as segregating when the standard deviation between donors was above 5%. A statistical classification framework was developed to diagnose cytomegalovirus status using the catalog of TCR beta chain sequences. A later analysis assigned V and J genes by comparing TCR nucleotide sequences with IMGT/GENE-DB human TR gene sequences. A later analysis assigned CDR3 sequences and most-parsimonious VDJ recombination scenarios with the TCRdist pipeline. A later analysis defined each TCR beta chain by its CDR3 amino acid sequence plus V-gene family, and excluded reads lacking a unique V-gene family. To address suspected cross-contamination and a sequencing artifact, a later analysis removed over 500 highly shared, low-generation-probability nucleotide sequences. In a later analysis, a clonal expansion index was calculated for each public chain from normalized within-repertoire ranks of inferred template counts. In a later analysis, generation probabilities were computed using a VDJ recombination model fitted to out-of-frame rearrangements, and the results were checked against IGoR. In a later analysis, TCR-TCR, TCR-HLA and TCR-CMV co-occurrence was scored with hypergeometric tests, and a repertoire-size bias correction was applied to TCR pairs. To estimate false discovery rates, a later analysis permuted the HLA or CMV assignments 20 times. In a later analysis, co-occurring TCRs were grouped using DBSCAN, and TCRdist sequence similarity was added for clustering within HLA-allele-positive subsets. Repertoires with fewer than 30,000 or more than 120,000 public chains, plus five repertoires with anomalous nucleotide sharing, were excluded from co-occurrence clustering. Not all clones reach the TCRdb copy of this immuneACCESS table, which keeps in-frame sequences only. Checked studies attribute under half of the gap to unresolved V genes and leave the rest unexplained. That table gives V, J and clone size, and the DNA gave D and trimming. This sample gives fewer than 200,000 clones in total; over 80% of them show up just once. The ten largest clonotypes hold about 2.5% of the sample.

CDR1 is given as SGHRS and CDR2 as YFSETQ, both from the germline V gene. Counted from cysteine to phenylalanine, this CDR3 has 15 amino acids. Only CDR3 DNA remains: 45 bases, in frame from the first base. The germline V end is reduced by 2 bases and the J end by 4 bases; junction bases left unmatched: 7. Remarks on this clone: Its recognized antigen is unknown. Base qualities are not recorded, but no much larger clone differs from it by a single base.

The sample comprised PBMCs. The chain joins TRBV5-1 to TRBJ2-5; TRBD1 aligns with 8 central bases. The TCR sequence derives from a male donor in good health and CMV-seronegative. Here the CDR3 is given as CASSFTGDRRETQYF. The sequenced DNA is TGCGCCAGCAGCTTCACAGGGGACAGGAGAGAGACCCAGTACTTC.